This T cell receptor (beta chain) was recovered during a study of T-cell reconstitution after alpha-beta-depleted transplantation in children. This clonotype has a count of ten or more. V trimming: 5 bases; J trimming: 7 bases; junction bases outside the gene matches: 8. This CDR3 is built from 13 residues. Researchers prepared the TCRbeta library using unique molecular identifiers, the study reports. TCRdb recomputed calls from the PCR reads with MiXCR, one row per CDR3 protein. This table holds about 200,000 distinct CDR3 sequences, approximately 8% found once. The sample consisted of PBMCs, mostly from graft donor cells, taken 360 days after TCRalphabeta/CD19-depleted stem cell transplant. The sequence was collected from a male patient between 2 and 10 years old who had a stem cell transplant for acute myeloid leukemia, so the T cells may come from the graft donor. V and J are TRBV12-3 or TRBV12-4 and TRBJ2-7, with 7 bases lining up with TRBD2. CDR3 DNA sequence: TGTGCCAGCAGTACCCTGGCGGGAGCGGAGCAGTACTTC. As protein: CASSTLAGAEQYF.